These 21 T cell receptor beta chains were sequenced from one sample in a study of T-cell reconstitution after alpha-beta-depleted transplantation in children. It was with unique molecular identifiers that the TCRbeta library was prepared. TCRdb reprocessed the PCR reads via MiXCR and lists one record per CDR3 protein. In the table there are 250,000 to 300,000 distinct CDR3 sequences, 11% of which are singletons. Sequenced here: peripheral blood, sampled 180 days after TCRalphabeta/CD19-depleted stem cell transplant. The receptor set was obtained from a male patient between 2 and 10 years old who had a stem cell transplant for chronic granulomatous disease, so the T cells may come from the graft donor.

This clonotype was recorded many times. The chain has TRBV12-3 or TRBV12-4 and TRBJ1-5; no clear D. V lost 3 bases, J lost 0 bases, and 12 bases lay in between. There are 16 residues in the CDR3. The DNA for the CDR3 is TGTGCCAGCAGTTTTGGGTCCGTCTATAGCAATCAGCCCCAGCATTTT. Residues: CASSFGSVYSNQPQHF.

The chain joins TRBV29-1 to TRBJ2-5, with a possible D match to TRBD1 (6 bases). Trimming took 6 bases from V and 1 from J, leaving 15 bases between them. Germline V gives CDR1 SQVTM, CDR2 ANQGSEA. CDR3 length equals 14 residues. CDR3 DNA: TGCAGCGTCCGCCGGGACACCTTCCAAGAGACCCAGTACTTC. It translates to CSVRRDTFQETQYF.

As for this clonotype: A read error may be the cause here, since a much bigger clone is one base away. This sequence joins TRBV18 and TRBJ2-1; TRBD2 agrees at 10 bases. J was trimmed by 10 bases and V by 0 bases; bases with no gene match: 9. Germline values: CDR1 KGHSH, CDR2 LQKENI. This CDR3 comprises 16 residues. The CDR3: CASSPPKELAGNEQFF. CDR3 DNA: TGTGCCAGCTCACCACCGAAGGAACTAGCGGGGAACGAGCAGTTCTTC.

The chain employs TRBV30 and TRBJ2-7; unclear D gene. The germline V gene has CDR1 GTSNPN and CDR2 SVGIG (reference sequence). Trimming shortened V by 2 bases and J by 0 bases, and 14 bases separated the two germline ends. CDR3 size: 15 residues. In DNA, the CDR3 is TGTGCCTGGAGTCCACCTTGGGCAGCCTCCTACGAGCAGTACTTC. It encodes CAWSPPWAASYEQYF.

This clonotype was picked up many times. The gene calls are TRBV20-1 and TRBJ1-4, with a tentative D call TRBD1 (6 bases). Germline CDR1 reads DFQATT; CDR2 reads SNEGSKA (reference sequence). CDR3 length: 13 amino acids. The V and J ends lost 6 bases and 6 bases respectively, with 14 bases between them. CDR3 nucleotides: TGCAGTGCAACCCAACAGGGAGATGAAAAACTGTTTTTT. This translates into CSATQQGDEKLFF.

This clonotype showed up many times. This rearrangement joins TRBV12-3 or TRBV12-4 to TRBJ2-7; D not certain. The CDR3 is made up of 13 amino acids. Trimming stripped 4 bases from V and 2 bases from J, with 9 bases between. CDR3 DNA: TGTGCCAGCAGTTCTCAGGTTCCCTACGAGCAGTACTTC. It codes for CASSSQVPYEQYF.

This clonotype was seen more than once but under ten times. The gene calls are TRBV18 and TRBJ2-3; 9 bases fit TRBD2. Germline values: CDR1 KGHSH, CDR2 LQKENI. The CDR3 extends over 17 amino acids. V was clipped by 2 bases and J by 2 bases; unmatched bases: 8. The CDR3 region has the DNA TGTGCCAGCTCACCATTTCCAGCGGGGGGCATCACAGATACGCAGTATTTT. It encodes CASSPFPAGGITDTQYF. Full variable domain (rest looked up from reference TRBV18 and TRBJ2-3): NAGVMQNPRHLVRRRGQEARLRCSPMKGHSHVYWYRQLPEEGLKFMVYLQKENIIDESGMPKERFSAEFPKEGPSILRIQQVVRGDSAAYFCASSPFPAGGITDTQYFGPGTRLTVL.

This clonotype was observed many times. The chain carries TRBV29-1 and TRBJ2-5; D uncertain. The length of the CDR3 is 13 residues. Germline V gene lookup returns CDR1 SQVTM and CDR2 ANQGSEA. The V and J ends lost 6 bases and 0 bases respectively, with 11 bases between them. CDR3 coding DNA: TGCAGCGTGATCCCACCGTACCAAGAGACCCAGTACTTC. It translates to CSVIPPYQETQYF.

There are many counts of this clonotype. In DNA, the CDR3 is TGTGCCACCAGCGTCCGAGGATTGAATTCACCCCTCCACTTT. Amino acid sequence: CATSVRGLNSPLHF. The chain uses TRBV15 and TRBJ1-6; D unresolved. This CDR3 spans 14 amino acids. V lost 5 bases and J lost 7, with 12 bases in between. Germline assignment: CDR1 LNHNV and CDR2 YYDKDF (reference sequence). Combining the CDR3 with reference TRBV15 and TRBJ1-6 gives the whole variable domain DAMVIQNPRYQVTQFGKPVTLSCSQTLNHNVMYWYQQKSSQAPKLLFHYYDKDFNNEADTPDNFQSRRPNTSFCFLDIRSPGLGDTAMYLCATSVRGLNSPLHFGNGTRLTVT.

Points on this clonotype: A much more abundant neighbour one base away suggests this may be a read error. The CDR3 end shows no conserved phenylalanine or tryptophan, and so a read error is likely. The chain couples TRBV12-3 or TRBV12-4 to TRBJ2-7, with 7 bases identical to TRBD2. This CDR3 region has 12 residues. V lost 8 bases, J lost 7 bases, and 8 bases stayed unmatched. The CDR3 DNA reads as TGTGCCAGCTGCGCTTGGGGGGGGGAGCAGTACTAC. This encodes CASCAWGGEQYY.

This clonotype was counted ten times or more. This sequence joins TRBV11-2 and TRBJ2-3; 13 bases align to TRBD2. CDR3 length: 19 residues. Per the germline V gene, CDR1 is SGHAT and CDR2 is FQNNGV. V shed 1 base and J 2 bases; nucleotides not matched to a gene: 9. DNA of the CDR3: TGTGCCAGCAGCTTAGTCCTTCGACTAGCGGGGGGACCCACAGATACGCAGTATTTT. It is translated as CASSLVLRLAGGPTDTQYF.

This clonotype was counted at least ten times. The genes are TRBV28 and TRBJ2-1; TRBD2 agrees at 8 bases. Looked up from germline, CDR1 is MDHEN and CDR2 is SYDVKM. The CDR3 runs 14 residues. J lost 9 bases, V lost 5 bases, and 9 bases had no gene match. CDR3 nucleotides: TGTGCCAGCAGTGCCAGCGGGAGTTTAGCTGAGCAGTTCTTC. Translating gives CASSASGSLAEQFF.

The V and J genes are TRBV20-1 and TRBJ2-1; a possible D gene is TRBD1 (6 bases). CDR1 and CDR2 from the germline V gene are DFQATT and SNEGSKA (reference sequence). The length of the CDR3 is 14 residues. With 6 bases removed from V and 3 bases from J, the gap between germline ends came to 15 bases. The CDR3 region is CSAPGTSFYNEQFF. In DNA, the CDR3 is TGCAGTGCACCAGGGACAAGCTTCTACAATGAGCAGTTCTTC.

This clonotype occurred many times. The chain joins TRBV7-9 to TRBJ2-5, with D possibly matching TRBD2 (5 bases). With 4 bases removed from V and 0 bases from J, the gap between germline ends came to 12 bases. The CDR3 runs 15 residues. Germline V gene sequence: CDR1 SEHNR, CDR2 FQNEAQ (reference sequence). CDR3 amino acids: CASSSGVGYQETQYF. The CDR3 coding sequence is TGTGCCAGCAGCTCCGGGGTGGGATACCAAGAGACCCAGTACTTC.

This clonotype was counted at least ten times. J is TRBJ1-5 and V is TRBV20-1; D may be TRBD1 (5 bases). Looked up from germline, CDR1 is DFQATT and CDR2 is SNEGSKA (reference sequence). The V gene lost 2 bases and the J gene lost 4 bases, with 15 bases spanning the gap. The CDR3 extends over 15 amino acids. CDR3 sequence reads: CSARPEAGPNQPQHF. CDR3 in DNA: TGCAGTGCTAGACCCGAGGCAGGGCCTAATCAGCCCCAGCATTTT.

As concerns this clonotype: One base away lies a much larger clone, so this may be a sequencing read error. The chain couples TRBV12-3 or TRBV12-4 to TRBJ1-1, with 9 bases identical to TRBD1. V shed 5 bases, J shed 7 bases, and the junction held 14 bases outside the gene matches. The CDR3 runs 16 residues. CDR3 protein: CASSPRDRARDNEAFF. The CDR3 nucleotides read TGTGCCAGCAGTCCCCGGGACAGGGCGAGGGACAATGAAGCTTTCTTT.

This clonotype was picked up many times. The chain joins TRBV5-6 to TRBJ2-7; no clear D gene. This CDR3 has 12 residues. Trimming removed 3 bases from V and 4 bases from J, with 8 bases in between. Germline CDR1 is SGHDT and CDR2 is YYEEEE. CDR3 protein: CASSWDRYEQYF. The CDR3 DNA follows: TGTGCCAGCAGCTGGGATAGATACGAGCAGTACTTC.

This clonotype has ten or more counts. The V and J genes are TRBV7-2 and TRBJ2-2; D is perhaps TRBD1 (6 bases). Germline V lookup: CDR1 SGHTA, CDR2 FQGNSA. CDR3 length: 14 amino acids. V lost 6 bases to trimming and J lost 5 bases, with 13 bases between them. The CDR3 reads CASRQDSRTGELFF. CDR3 nucleotides: TGTGCCAGCAGACAGGACAGTAGGACCGGGGAGCTGTTTTTT.

The sample holds many counts of this clonotype. CDR3 in DNA: TGTGCCAGCAGCTCCGACAGGGGATCAACGGATGAGCAGTTCTTC. Translating gives CASSSDRGSTDEQFF. V and J are TRBV7-8 and TRBJ2-1, with TRBD1 identical over 8 bases. Looked up from germline, CDR1 is SGHVS and CDR2 is FQNEAQ. V was pared by 4 bases and J by 8 bases, with 10 bases of the junction left unmatched. The CDR3 contains 15 residues.

This clonotype was observed once. V and J are TRBV3-1 and TRBJ2-3; 7 bases are shared with TRBD2. The germline V gene encodes CDR1 LGHDT and CDR2 YNNKEL (reference sequence). The length of the CDR3 is 19 residues. The ends lost 10 bases at V and 4 bases at J; junction bases unmatched: 26. The CDR3 nucleotides read TGTGCCACCTGCCCCCGTCCAGTCTTGAGCGGGATAAGCTCAGATACGCAGTATTTT. Translated, it gives CATCPRPVLSGISSDTQYF.

In this sample, this clonotype turned up many times. Here the CDR3 DNA reads TGTGCCAGCTCACCAGGCGGCGGGAAAAAATCCTACGAGCAGTACTTC. Translated: CASSPGGGKKSYEQYF. This chain uses TRBV18 with TRBJ2-7; TRBD2 is a possible D gene (6 bases). The germline V and J ends were trimmed by 2 bases and 1 base, with 15 bases remaining between them. This CDR3 contains 16 residues. From germline, CDR1 is KGHSH and CDR2 LQKENI.